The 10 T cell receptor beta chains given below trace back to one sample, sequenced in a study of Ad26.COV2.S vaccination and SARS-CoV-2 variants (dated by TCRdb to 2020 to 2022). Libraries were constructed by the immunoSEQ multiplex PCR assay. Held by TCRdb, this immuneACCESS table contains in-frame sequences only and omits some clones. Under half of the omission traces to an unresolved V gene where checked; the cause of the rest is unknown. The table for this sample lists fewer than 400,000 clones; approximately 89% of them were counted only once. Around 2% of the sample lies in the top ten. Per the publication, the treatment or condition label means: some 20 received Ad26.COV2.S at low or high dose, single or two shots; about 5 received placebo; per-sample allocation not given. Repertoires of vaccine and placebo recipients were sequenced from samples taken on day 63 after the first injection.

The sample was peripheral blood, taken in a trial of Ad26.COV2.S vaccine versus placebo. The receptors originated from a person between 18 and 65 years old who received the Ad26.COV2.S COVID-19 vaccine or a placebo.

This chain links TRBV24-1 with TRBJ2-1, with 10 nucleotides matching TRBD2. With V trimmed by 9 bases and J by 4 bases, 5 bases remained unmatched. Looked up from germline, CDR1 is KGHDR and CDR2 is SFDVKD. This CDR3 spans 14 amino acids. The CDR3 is CATSSAGGYNEQFF. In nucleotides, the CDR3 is TGTGCCACCTCATCAGCGGGAGGGTACAATGAGCAGTTCTTC.

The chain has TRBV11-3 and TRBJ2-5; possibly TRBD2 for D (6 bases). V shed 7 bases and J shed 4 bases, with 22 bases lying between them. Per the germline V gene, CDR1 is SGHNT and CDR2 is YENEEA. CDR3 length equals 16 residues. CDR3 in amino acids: CASTAGLGTGGETQYF. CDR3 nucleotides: TGTGCCAGCACCGCAGGACTCGGAACCGGGGGAGAGACCCAGTACTTC.

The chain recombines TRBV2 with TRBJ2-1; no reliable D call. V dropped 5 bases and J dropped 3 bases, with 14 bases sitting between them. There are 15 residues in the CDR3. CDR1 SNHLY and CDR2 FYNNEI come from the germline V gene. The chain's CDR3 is CASSRGILSYNEQFF. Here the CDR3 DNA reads TGTGCCAGCAGTCGCGGAATACTTAGCTACAATGAGCAGTTCTTC.

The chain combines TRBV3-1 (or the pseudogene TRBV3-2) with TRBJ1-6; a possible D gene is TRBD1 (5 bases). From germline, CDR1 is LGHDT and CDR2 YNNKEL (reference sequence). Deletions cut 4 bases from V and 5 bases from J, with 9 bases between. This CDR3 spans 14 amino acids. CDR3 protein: CASSRTGDNSPLHF. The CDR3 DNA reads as TGTGCCAGCAGCCGGACGGGGGATAATTCACCCCTCCACTTT.

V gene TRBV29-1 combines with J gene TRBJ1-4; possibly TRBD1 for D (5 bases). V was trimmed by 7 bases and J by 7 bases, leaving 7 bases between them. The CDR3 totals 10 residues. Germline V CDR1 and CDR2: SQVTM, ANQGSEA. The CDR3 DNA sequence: TGCAGCGCTGGGGGTGAAAAACTGTTTTTT. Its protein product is CSAGGEKLFF.

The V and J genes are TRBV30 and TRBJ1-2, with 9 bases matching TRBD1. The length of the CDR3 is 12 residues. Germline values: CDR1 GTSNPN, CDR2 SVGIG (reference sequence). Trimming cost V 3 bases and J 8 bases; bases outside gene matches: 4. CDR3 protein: CAWRVGQGGYTF. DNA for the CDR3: TGTGCCTGGAGAGTGGGACAGGGAGGCTACACCTTC.

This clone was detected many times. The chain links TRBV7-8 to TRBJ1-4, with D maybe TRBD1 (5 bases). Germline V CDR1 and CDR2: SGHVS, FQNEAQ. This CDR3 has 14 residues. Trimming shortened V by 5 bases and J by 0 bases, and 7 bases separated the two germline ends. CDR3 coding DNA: TGTGCCAGCAGCCCGACAGCAACTAATGAAAAACTGTTTTTT. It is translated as CASSPTATNEKLFF.

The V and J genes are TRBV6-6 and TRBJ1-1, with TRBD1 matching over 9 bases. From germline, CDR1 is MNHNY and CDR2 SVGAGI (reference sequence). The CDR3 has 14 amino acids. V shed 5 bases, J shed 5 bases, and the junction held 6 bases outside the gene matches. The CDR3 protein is CASSRDRGVTEAFF. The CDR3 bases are TGTGCCAGCAGTCGAGACAGGGGGGTAACTGAAGCTTTCTTT.

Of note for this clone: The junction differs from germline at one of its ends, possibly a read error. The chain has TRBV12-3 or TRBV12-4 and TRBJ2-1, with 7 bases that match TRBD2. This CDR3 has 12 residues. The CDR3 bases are TGTGCCAGCACTCCCCCGGCGGGAGTTGGGATCTTC. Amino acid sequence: CASTPPAGVGIF.

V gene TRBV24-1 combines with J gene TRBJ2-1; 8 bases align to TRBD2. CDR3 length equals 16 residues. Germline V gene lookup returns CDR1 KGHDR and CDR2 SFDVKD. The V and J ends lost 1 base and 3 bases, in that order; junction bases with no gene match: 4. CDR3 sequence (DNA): TGTGCCACCAGTGATTTTTCTAGCGGGCACTACAATGAGCAGTTCTTC. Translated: CATSDFSSGHYNEQFF.